This record concerns one T cell receptor beta chain sequence. This entry is derived from a study of blood T cell repertoires in COVID-19. For the study at large: Donors in the United States, Italy and Spain gave samples during acute or convalescent COVID-19. Sample material is recorded as cDNA or gDNA derived from T cells, B-cell-depleted T cells, or PBMCs.

This CDR3 has 16 residues. The V gene lost 0 bases and the J gene lost 2 bases, with 11 bases spanning the gap. CDR1 is SGHRS, CDR2 YFSETQ, per germline. In the original workflow: Scientists estimated how many nucleated cells there were by amplifying reference gene primers. The method was immunoSEQ multiplex PCR; TCRdb's version includes in-frame clones alone and lacks a portion of them. D and trimming come from the DNA, and the V and J calls and clone size come from that table. The sample contains about 120,000 clones, roughly 79% of which appear only once. The receptor was isolated from a human donor in a cohort sampled during active COVID-19. Sequenced sample: peripheral blood. The chain uses TRBV5-1 and TRBJ2-2, with a possible D match to TRBD2 (5 bases). In nucleotides, the CDR3 is TGCGCCAGCAGCTTGGCCAGTCGGGGAAACACCGGGGAGCTGTTTTTT. It encodes CASSLASRGNTGELFF.